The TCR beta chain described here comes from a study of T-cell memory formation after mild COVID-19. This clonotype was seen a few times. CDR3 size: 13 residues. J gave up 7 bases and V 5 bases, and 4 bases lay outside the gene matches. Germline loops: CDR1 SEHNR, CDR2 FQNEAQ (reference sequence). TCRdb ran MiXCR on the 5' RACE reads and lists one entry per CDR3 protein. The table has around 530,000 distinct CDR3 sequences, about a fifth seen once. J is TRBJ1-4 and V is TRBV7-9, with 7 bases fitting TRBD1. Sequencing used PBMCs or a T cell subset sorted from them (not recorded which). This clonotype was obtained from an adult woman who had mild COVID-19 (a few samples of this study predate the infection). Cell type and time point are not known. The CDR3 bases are TGTGCCAGCAGCCCGGGACAGATTGAAAAACTGTTTTTT. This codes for CASSPGQIEKLFF.